The entry that follows covers one T cell receptor (beta chain) sequence. Its antigen target is currently unknown. The input lacks base qualities; no much larger clone sits a single base away. The CDR3 regions of human TCRbeta chains were analyzed by immunosequencing. On the authors' methods: Repertoire TCRs were matched against a reference library of SARS-CoV-2-specific TCRs generated with the MIRA antigen-specificity platform. Breadth meant the fraction of unique TCRs that were SARS-CoV-2-associated, whereas depth meant the fraction of total T cells that were SARS-CoV-2-associated. Using the MIRA data, each spike-specific TCR was assigned both to the spike region to which the TCR was reactive and to a CD4 or CD8 class. Log10-transformed breadth and depth values were compared by one-way ANOVA with Sidak's multiple comparisons tests. This immuneACCESS table, as held by TCRdb, lists in-frame sequences with V and J called but not all clones. Of the missing ones, under half trace to an unresolved V gene in checked studies; the others have no known cause. V, J and clone size were drawn from that table, and D and trimming were deduced from the DNA. For this sample the table gives about 150,000 clones, of which 75% to 95% were detected only once. Jointly, the top ten make up over 1.1% of the sample.

This record comes from a study of T cell responses to AZD1222 COVID-19 vaccine (dated by TCRdb to the early 2020s). At the level of the whole study: AZD1222 recipients given second doses at about 4 weeks or at about 12 weeks were pooled, since spike-specific TCR depth and breadth were not found to differ between the two schedules. A total of 233 trial participants underwent TCR sequencing, of whom nearly 210 had received two doses of AZD1222 and around 26 had received two doses of the MenACWY control vaccine. Trial participants were enrolled into age subgroups of 18-55, 56-69 and 70-plus years, which contained roughly 150, 30 and 60 TCR-sequenced participants, respectively. Paper-wide results and their limitations: The whole spike protein was spanned by vaccine-associated CD4 TCRs, and dominant responses were seen in regions 160-218 and 743-854. Spike-specific TCR breadth and depth rose significantly after two AZD1222 doses compared with day 0 and with MenACWY recipients. Nearly half of unique spike-specific TCRs reportedly recognized epitopes outside regions mutated in the B.1.351 and B.1.1.7 variants. Because no day 14 peak-response samples were available, the repertoires could be characterized only after the peak T cell response. In the small 56-69-year group, the increase in depth fell short of significance, most likely because of low power. Only five or six AZD1222 recipients were SARS-CoV-2 seropositive at baseline, limiting conclusions about previously exposed vaccinees. Participants were mostly white British, with more females than males. The authors suggested clonal diversity may have been underestimated.

The CDR3 numbers 15 residues from cysteine through phenylalanine. The kept DNA is CDR3 alone, 45 bases in frame from the first base. Reading the germline V gene gives CDR1 SNHLY and CDR2 FYNNEI. The V end loses 7 bases and the J end loses 7 bases, and a stretch of 20 bases separates them. According to the study, the label for this sample's time point signals: baseline before first vaccination. The vaccinee samples were drawn from two UK trials, COV001 and COV002, one of which was a single-blind randomized controlled phase 2/3 trial testing AZD1222 (ChAdOx1 nCoV-19) in healthy adults. Trial participant PBMC samples were collected at day 0 and day 28 after the second dose for TCRbeta chain sequencing.

This chain joins TRBV2 to TRBJ1-5, and perhaps TRBD1 as D gene, on 5 matching bases. This clonotype was obtained from an adult in good health. The sample here was peripheral blood, taken on day 0 of AZD1222 vaccination. The DNA sequence reads TGTGCCAGCACCATTGGCTCGGGGGATAGGCAGCCCCAGCATTTT. It translates to CASTIGSGDRQPQHF.